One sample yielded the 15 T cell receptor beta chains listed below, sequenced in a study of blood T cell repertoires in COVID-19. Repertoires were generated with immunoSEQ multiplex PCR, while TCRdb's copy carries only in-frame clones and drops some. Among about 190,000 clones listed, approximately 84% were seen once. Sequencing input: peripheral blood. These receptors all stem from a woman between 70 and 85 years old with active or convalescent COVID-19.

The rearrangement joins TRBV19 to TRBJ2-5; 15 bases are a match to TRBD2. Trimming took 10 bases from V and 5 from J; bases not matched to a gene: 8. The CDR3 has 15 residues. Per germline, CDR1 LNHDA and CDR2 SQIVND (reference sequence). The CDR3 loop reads CATGLAGGPGETQYF. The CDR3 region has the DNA TGTGCCACCGGACTAGCGGGAGGGCCGGGGGAGACCCAGTACTTC.

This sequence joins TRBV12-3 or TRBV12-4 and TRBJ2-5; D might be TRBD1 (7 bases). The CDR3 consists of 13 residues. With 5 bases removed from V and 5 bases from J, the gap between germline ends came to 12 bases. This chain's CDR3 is CASSKQGRETQYF. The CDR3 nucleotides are TGTGCCAGCAGTAAACAGGGGAGGGAGACCCAGTACTTC.

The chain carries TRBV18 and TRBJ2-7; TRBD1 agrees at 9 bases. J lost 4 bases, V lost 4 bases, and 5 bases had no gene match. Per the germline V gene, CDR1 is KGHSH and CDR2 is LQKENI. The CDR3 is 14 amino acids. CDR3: CASSQDRGSYEQYF. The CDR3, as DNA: TGTGCCAGCTCACAAGACAGGGGGAGTTACGAGCAGTACTTC.

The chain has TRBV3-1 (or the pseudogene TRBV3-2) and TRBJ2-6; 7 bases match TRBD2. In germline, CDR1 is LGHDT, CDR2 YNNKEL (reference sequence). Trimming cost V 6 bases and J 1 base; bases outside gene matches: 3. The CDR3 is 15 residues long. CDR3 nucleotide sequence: TGTGCCAGCAGGTGGACTAGATCTGGGGCCAACGTCCTGACTTTC. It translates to CASRWTRSGANVLTF.

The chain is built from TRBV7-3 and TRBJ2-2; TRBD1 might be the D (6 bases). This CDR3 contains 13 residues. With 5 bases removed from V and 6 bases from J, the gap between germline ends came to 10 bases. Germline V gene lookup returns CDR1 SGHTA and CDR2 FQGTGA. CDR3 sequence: CASSVQGAGELFF. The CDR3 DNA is TGTGCCAGCAGCGTACAGGGCGCCGGGGAGCTGTTTTTT.

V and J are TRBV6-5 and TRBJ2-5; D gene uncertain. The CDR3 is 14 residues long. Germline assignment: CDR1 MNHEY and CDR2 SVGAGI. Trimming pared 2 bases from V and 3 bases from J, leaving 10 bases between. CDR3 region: CASSYSQAKETQYF. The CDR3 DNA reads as TGTGCCAGCAGTTACAGCCAGGCAAAAGAGACCCAGTACTTC.

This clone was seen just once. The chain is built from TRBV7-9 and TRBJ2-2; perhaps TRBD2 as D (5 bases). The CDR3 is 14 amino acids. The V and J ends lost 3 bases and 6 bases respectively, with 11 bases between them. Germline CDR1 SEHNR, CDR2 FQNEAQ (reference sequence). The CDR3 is CASSFDAGAGELFF. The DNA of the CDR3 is TGTGCCAGCAGCTTTGATGCGGGCGCCGGGGAGCTGTTTTTT.

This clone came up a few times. The chain's CDR3 is CATRLAGTGELFF. CDR3 DNA: TGCGCCACCAGACTAGCGGGTACTGGGGAGCTGTTTTTT. The chain carries TRBV5-1 and TRBJ2-2; 10 bases match TRBD2. V was clipped by 9 bases and J by 8 bases; unmatched bases: 7. The CDR3 covers 13 residues. Germline V gene sequence: CDR1 SGHRS, CDR2 YFSETQ.

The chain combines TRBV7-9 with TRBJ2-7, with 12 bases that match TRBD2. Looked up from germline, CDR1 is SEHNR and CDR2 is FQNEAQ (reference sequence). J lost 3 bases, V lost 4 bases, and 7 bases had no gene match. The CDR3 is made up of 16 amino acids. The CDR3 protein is CASSSWTSGMVYEQYF. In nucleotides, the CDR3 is TGTGCCAGCAGCTCCTGGACTAGCGGGATGGTCTACGAGCAGTACTTC.

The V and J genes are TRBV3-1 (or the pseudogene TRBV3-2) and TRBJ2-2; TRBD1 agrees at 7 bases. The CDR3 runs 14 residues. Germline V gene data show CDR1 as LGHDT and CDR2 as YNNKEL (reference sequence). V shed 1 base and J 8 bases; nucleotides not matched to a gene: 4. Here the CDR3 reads CASSQGTGAGELFF. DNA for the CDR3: TGTGCCAGCAGCCAAGGGACAGGTGCAGGGGAGCTGTTTTTT.

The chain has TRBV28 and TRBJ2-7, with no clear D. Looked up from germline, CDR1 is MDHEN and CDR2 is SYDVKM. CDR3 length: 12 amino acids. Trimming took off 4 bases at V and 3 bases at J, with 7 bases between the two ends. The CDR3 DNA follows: TGTGCCAGCAGTTCGCCGGGCTACGAGCAGTACTTC. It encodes CASSSPGYEQYF.

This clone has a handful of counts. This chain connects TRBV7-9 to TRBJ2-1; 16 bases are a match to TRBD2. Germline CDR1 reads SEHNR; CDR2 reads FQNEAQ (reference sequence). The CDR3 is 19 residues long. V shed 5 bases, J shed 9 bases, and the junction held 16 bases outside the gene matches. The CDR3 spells CASSLIGTSGRARGGEQFF. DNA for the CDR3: TGTGCCAGCAGCCTGATCGGGACTAGCGGGAGGGCCAGAGGCGGTGAGCAGTTCTTC.

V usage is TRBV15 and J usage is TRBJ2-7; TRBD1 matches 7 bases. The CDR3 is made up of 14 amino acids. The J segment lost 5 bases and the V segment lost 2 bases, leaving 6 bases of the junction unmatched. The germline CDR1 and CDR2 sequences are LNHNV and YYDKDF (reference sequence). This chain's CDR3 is CATSRQRGLDEQYF. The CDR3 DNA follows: TGTGCCACCAGCAGACAAAGGGGGCTGGACGAGCAGTACTTC.

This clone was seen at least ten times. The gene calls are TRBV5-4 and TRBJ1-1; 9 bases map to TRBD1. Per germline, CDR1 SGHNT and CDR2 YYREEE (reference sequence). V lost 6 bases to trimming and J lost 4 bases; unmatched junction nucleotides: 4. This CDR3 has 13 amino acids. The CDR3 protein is CASTKTGGTEAFF. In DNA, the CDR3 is TGTGCCAGCACCAAGACAGGGGGCACTGAAGCTTTCTTT.

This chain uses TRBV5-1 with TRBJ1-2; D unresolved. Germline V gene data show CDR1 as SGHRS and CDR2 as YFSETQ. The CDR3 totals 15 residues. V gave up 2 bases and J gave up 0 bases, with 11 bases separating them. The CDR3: CASSLAQQPNYGYTF. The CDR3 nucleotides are TGCGCCAGCAGCTTAGCTCAACAGCCTAACTATGGCTACACCTTC.